One and the same sample provided the 16 T cell receptor beta chains below, sequenced in a study of post-analysis software for immune sequencing data (dated by TCRdb to the mid-2010s). These TCRs' antigens remain unknown. Library preparation was by PCR. The reads were generated on an Illumina HiSeq 2500. To reduce PCR and sequencing biases, unique molecular identifiers were incorporated into the TCR beta cDNA libraries. TCRdb ran its own pipeline on the public reads, namely fastp trimming at Q25 and MiXCR clone calling, and kept in-frame beta chains. Rows with one shared CDR3 protein collapse into an entry with the most common genes and DNA. The sample records some 500,000 distinct CDR3 sequences, approximately 46% of which are singletons. Of the sample, about an eighth falls within the top ten clones. Results the study describes overall, beyond this receptor: Roughly 5 TRBV segments, including TRBV5-6, TRBV5-1 and TRBV20-1, were significantly more frequent in patients than controls.

Sequenced input: blood. These receptors were collected from a girl between 10 and 17 years old with multiple sclerosis.

This clonotype appeared a few times. The CDR3 reads CASSLAGGRENEQFF. The CDR3 region has the DNA TGTGCCAGCAGTTTAGCGGGGGGCAGGGAAAATGAGCAGTTCTTC. The rearrangement uses TRBV12-3 or TRBV12-4 and TRBJ2-1; D may match TRBD1 or TRBD2 (6 bases each). This CDR3 region has 15 residues. Trimming left V 0 bases short and J 7 bases short, with 13 bases between.

The gene calls are TRBV7-9 and TRBJ2-5, with a tentative D call TRBD1 (6 bases). V lost 5 bases, J lost 8 bases, and 18 bases lay in between. The CDR3 is 14 amino acids. Germline CDR1 is SEHNR and CDR2 is FQNEAQ (reference sequence). CDR3 in amino acids: CASSLQGQSITQYF. Written as DNA, the CDR3 is TGTGCCAGCAGCCTACAGGGCCAGTCGATAACCCAGTACTTC.

This clonotype turned up a few times. The chain joins TRBV24-1 to TRBJ2-1, with TRBD2 identical over 11 bases. CDR3 length: 21 amino acids. V gave up 0 bases and J gave up 4 bases; unmatched junction bases: 16. Looked up from germline, CDR1 is KGHDR and CDR2 is SFDVKD. CDR3 amino acids: CATSDLQIGGSGRGGYNEQFF. CDR3 coding DNA: TGTGCCACCAGTGATTTGCAAATCGGGGGTAGCGGGAGGGGCGGGTACAATGAGCAGTTCTTC.

This clonotype was found once. This chain uses TRBV7-6 with TRBJ1-2; 8 nucleotides align to TRBD1. CDR1 SGHVS and CDR2 FNYEAQ come from the germline V gene. The length of the CDR3 is 14 residues. The V and J ends lost 1 base and 6 bases, in that order; junction bases with no gene match: 4. The CDR3 DNA reads as TGTGCCAGCAGCTTAGAGGCAGGGGGCGATGGCTACACCTTC. This codes for CASSLEAGGDGYTF.

This clonotype was seen a handful of times. DNA of the CDR3: TGTGCCAGCAGGCCCCCGGGACTAGCGGCCACCTACAATGAGCAGTTCTTC. This translates into CASRPPGLAATYNEQFF. V and J are TRBV7-3 and TRBJ2-1; the match to TRBD2 covers 11 bases. The CDR3 sequence is 17 residues long. The germline V gene encodes CDR1 SGHTA and CDR2 FQGTGA. Trimming removed 6 bases from V and 2 bases from J; junction bases left unmatched: 9.

This clonotype was seen a single time. The CDR3 region has the DNA TGTGCCAGCAGCCCCGGACAGACAGAAGCTTTCTTT. Protein product: CASSPGQTEAFF. J is TRBJ1-1 and V is TRBV7-9; the D gene is possibly TRBD1 (6 bases). This CDR3 has 12 residues. With 5 bases removed from V and 8 bases from J, the gap between germline ends came to 12 bases. Germline CDR1 and CDR2: SEHNR and FQNEAQ (reference sequence).

The rearrangement links TRBV7-2 to TRBJ2-5; 10 bases agree with TRBD1. The J call is uncertain, as TRBJ2-7 better fits the DNA end. The germline CDR1 and CDR2 sequences are SGHTA and FQGNSA. CDR3 size: 15 residues. CDR3 nucleotides: TGTGCCAGCAGCTTAGGACAGGGGGCGCTGAACGAGCAGTACTTC. Its protein product is CASSLGQGALNEQYF.

The chain employs TRBV6-5 and TRBJ2-6; 8 nucleotides align to TRBD2. Germline V CDR1 and CDR2: MNHEY, SVGAGI. With 2 bases clipped from V and 0 bases from J, the junction kept 9 bases outside the gene matches. The CDR3 totals 19 residues. The CDR3 is CASSYNPSGFASGANVLTF. In DNA form, the CDR3 reads TGTGCCAGCAGTTACAACCCTAGCGGGTTTGCCTCTGGGGCCAACGTCCTGACTTTC.

This clonotype was observed a single time. As DNA, the CDR3 is TGTGCCAGCAGCGTCCAGGGCAGTTGGGGTGAGCAGTACTTC. Its protein product is CASSVQGSWGEQYF. V usage is TRBV9 and J usage is TRBJ2-7, with D possibly matching TRBD1 (5 bases). Germline CDR1 reads SGDLS; CDR2 reads YYNGEE. Trimming pared 2 bases from V and 7 bases from J, leaving 16 bases between. The CDR3 is made up of 14 amino acids.

The gene calls are TRBV2 and TRBJ2-7; TRBD1 might be the D (8 bases). The CDR3 extends over 13 amino acids. Germline V gene data show CDR1 as SNHLY and CDR2 as FYNNEI. Trimming pared 6 bases from V and 6 bases from J, leaving 15 bases between. The CDR3 DNA sequence: TGTGCCAGCAGGGGTACAGGGGGGGGCGAGCAGTACTTC. This translates into CASRGTGGGEQYF. The whole variable domain, remainder taken from reference TRBV2 and TRBJ2-7, is EPEVTQTPSHQVTQMGQEVILRCVPISNHLYFYWYRQILGQKVEFLVSFYNNEISEKSEIFDDQFSVERPDGSNFTLKIRSTKLEDSAMYFCASRGTGGGEQYFGPGTRLTVT.

A few counts support this clonotype. The rearrangement joins TRBV28 to TRBJ2-5; tentative D call: TRBD1 (6 bases). CDR3 length: 13 amino acids. Germline V gene lookup returns CDR1 MDHEN and CDR2 SYDVKM. V shed 5 bases and J shed 7 bases, with 14 bases lying between them. Written as DNA, the CDR3 is TGTGCCAGCAGTGATACAGGGTCGGGGACCCAGTACTTC. Translating gives CASSDTGSGTQYF.

This clonotype has more than one count but fewer than ten. V gene TRBV20-1 combines with J gene TRBJ1-4, with TRBD1 matching 7 bases. V lost 4 bases and J lost 8; bases outside the gene matches: 10. The CDR3 is 14 amino acids. Germline CDR1 and CDR2: DFQATT and SNEGSKA (reference sequence). CDR3 DNA sequence: TGCAGTGCTATGGAAGGGGGCGCAAGAGAAAAACTGTTTTTT. It encodes CSAMEGGAREKLFF.

This rearrangement joins TRBV21-1 to TRBJ2-3. TRBV21-1 is a documented pseudogene. This CDR3 is built from 14 residues. DNA for the CDR3: TGTGCCAGCAGCAAAGATCAGCTCACAGATACGCAGTATTTT. Translated: CASSKDQLTDTQYF.

The rearrangement uses TRBV6-5 and TRBJ2-1; 7 nucleotides line up with TRBD2. V lost 5 bases and J lost 6; bases outside the gene matches: 7. This CDR3 comprises 14 residues. The germline V gene has CDR1 MNHEY and CDR2 SVGAGI. The CDR3 protein is CASSDGGRFNEQFF. The CDR3 bases are TGTGCCAGCAGTGATGGCGGGAGATTCAATGAGCAGTTCTTC.

Of note for this clonotype: Its ends do not fully match the called genes, so a read error is possible. The chain has TRBV5-6 and TRBJ2-2; weak D call: TRBD2 (5 bases). The germline CDR1 and CDR2 sequences are SGHDT and YYEEEE. The CDR3 runs 15 residues. The CDR3 DNA reads as TGTGCCAGCAGCTTGGGCTTTCCGAACACCGGGGAGCGGTTTTTT. This gives the protein CASSLGFPNTGERFF.

This clonotype was detected only a few times. This chain uses TRBV7-2 with TRBJ1-2; TRBD1 matches 8 bases. Germline CDR1 SGHTA, CDR2 FQGNSA. This CDR3 is 13 amino acids long. The V and J ends lost 5 bases and 7 bases, in that order; junction bases with no gene match: 6. Written as DNA, the CDR3 is TGTGCCAGCAGCACTACAGGGGGTGGTGGCTACACCTTC. This translates into CASSTTGGGGYTF. The full variable domain, its missing parts supplied by reference TRBV7-2 and TRBJ1-2, is GAGVSQSPSNKVTEKGKDVELRCDPISGHTALYWYRQSLGQGLEFLIYFQGNSAPDKSGLPSDRFSAERTGGSVSTLTIQRTQQEDSAVYLCASSTTGGGGYTFGSGTRLTVV.